What follows is one TCR beta chain and its context. What antigen it recognizes has not been identified. The record has no base qualities; no much larger clone is one base away. Synthetic TCR analog templates were spiked into each PCR so that absolute template abundance could be estimated from read counts. TCRbeta CDR3 regions were amplified from genomic DNA with bias-controlled V and J gene primers using the immunoSEQ assay. Sequencing of rearranged TCRbeta segments was performed at approximately 20X coverage. Regarding the original processing steps: Sequencing errors were corrected by clustering and CDR3s were annotated against IMGT to assign V, D and J genes. Downstream analyses used only productive TCRbeta rearrangements and left out out-of-frame or stop-codon sequences. Clonality was computed as one minus Shannon entropy normalized by the log of the number of unique productive sequences. Fisher's exact test with Benjamini-Hochberg correction, at a threshold of adjusted p below 0.01, was used to find clones that differed between time points or between blood and tumor. TCRdb took this table from immuneACCESS and kept in-frame rearrangements with V and J called. Such tables lack part of the clones; where checked against another copy, unresolved V genes explain under half of the gap, and the rest is unexplained. The D gene and trimming were derived from the DNA, and the V and J assignments and clone size from that table. The sample has around 130,000 clones on record, roughly 80% of them singletons. Jointly, the top ten make up roughly 2.9% of the sample.

V loses 4 bases of germline sequence and J loses 3 bases, and the interval between the two ends is 7 bases. From a lookup of the germline V gene, CDR1 and CDR2 are SQVTM and ANQGSEA. The CDR3 numbers 12 residues from cysteine through phenylalanine. The kept DNA is CDR3 alone, 36 bases in frame from the first base. The sample belongs to a study of PD-L1 blockade in urothelial cancer (dated by TCRdb to 2016 to 2017). Study-wide context: All patients started therapy around 2014 and received atezolizumab 1,200 mg intravenously every 3 weeks. About 90% of the roughly 29 patients were males with bladder-origin urothelial cancer, and about 65% of the roughly 30 reported a prior smoking history. An ECOG performance status of 0 or 1 was recorded for the patients, and 0 to 3 prior chemotherapy regimens had been received by the patients. Blood samples were analyzed at 3 weeks after treatment start (second dose) and at 6 weeks after treatment start. Whole exome sequencing and RNA sequencing of pretreatment tumors were performed alongside TCR sequencing in the same patients. Blood samples yielded a median of around 150,000 T cells and tens of thousands of unique TCRs, with median clonality 0.080. About 10 patients achieved durable clinical benefit and about 19 did not. Somatic, immune and clinical correlates of response to PD-L1 blockade with atezolizumab in urothelial cancer were the focus of an exploratory multi-omic analysis. Durable clinical benefit meant progression-free survival longer than 6 months, and TCR features were also tested against progression-free and overall survival. Pretreatment tumor samples, along with matched peripheral blood serially collected before and after atezolizumab treatment, were subjected to TCR sequencing. Over 28 patients had pretreatment blood TCR-seq, some 25 had at least one posttreatment blood collection, and some 25 had tumor TCR-seq.

The time point label corresponds to: pretreatment peripheral blood. The cohort included 29 patients with locally advanced or metastatic urothelial carcinoma who were treated at Memorial Sloan Kettering on a trial protocol. Peripheral blood mononuclear cells were collected pretreatment and during treatment, with between 1 and 8 total time points per patient. The Qiagen DNeasy Blood extraction kit was used to purify genomic DNA from total PBMCs and tumor samples. PBMCs were collected pretreatment and during treatment, and were isolated and stored as previously described. The full study reports these points: Improved progression-free and overall survival was associated with having pretreatment peripheral blood TCR clonality below the median. Greater expansion of tumor-associated TCR clones in peripheral blood 3 weeks after the start of treatment was observed in patients with durable benefit (n ≈ 24, p = 0.022). Because of the small sample size (n ≈ 29) and the many exploratory analyses performed, the results are intended to be regarded as hypothesis-generating.

The sample here was PBMCs, taken around atezolizumab (anti-PD-L1) treatment. This sequence was found in a man in his forties or fifties with urothelial cancer. Recombination connected TRBV29-1 to TRBJ1-3, with the D gene call left open. The DNA is as follows: TGCAGCGTTGGGACTCATGGAAACACCATATATTTT. It specifies CSVGTHGNTIYF.